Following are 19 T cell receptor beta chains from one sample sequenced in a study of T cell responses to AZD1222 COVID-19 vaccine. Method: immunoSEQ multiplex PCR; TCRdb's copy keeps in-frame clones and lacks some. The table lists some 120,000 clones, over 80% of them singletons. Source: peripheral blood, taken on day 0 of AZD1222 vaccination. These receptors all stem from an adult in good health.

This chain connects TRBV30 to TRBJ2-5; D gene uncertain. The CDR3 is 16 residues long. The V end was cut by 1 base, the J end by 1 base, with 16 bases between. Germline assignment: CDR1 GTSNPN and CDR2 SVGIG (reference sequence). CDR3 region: CAWSAWVLGLQETQYF. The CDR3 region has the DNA TGTGCCTGGAGTGCCTGGGTGTTAGGCCTCCAAGAGACCCAGTACTTC.

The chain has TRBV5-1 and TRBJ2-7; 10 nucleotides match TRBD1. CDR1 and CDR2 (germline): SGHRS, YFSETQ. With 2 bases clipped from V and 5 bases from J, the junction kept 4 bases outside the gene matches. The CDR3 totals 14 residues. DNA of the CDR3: TGCGCCAGCAGCTTCGCAGGGACAGGGGACGAGCAGTACTTC. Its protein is CASSFAGTGDEQYF.

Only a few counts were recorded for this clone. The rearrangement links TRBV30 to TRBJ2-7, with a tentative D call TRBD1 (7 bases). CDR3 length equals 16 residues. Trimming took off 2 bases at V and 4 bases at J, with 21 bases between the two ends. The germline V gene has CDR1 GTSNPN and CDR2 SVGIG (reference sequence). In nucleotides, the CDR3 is TGTGCCTGGAGTAAACCGTCGACAGGGAGGATATACGAGCAGTACTTC. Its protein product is CAWSKPSTGRIYEQYF.

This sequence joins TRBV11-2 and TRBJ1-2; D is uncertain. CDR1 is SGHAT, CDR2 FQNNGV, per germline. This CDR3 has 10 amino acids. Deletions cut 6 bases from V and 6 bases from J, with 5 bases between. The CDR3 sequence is CASSQNGYTF. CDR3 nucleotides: TGTGCCAGCAGTCAAAATGGCTACACCTTC.

CDR3 DNA: TGTGCCAGCAGCCAAGGGAGGGAATCAACTGAAGCTTTCTTT. Its translation is CASSQGRESTEAFF. The chain has TRBV7-3 and TRBJ1-1; D is ambiguous. Looked up from germline, CDR1 is SGHTA and CDR2 is FQGTGA. CDR3 length: 14 amino acids. V lost 5 bases, J lost 5 bases, and 15 bases lay in between. The entire variable domain, with the rest obtained from reference TRBV7-3 and TRBJ1-1, is as follows: GAGVSQTPSNKVTEKGKYVELRCDPISGHTALYWYRQSLGQGPEFLIYFQGTGAADDSGLPNDRFFAVRPEGSVSTLKIQRTERGDSAVYLCASSQGRESTEAFFGQGTRLTVV.

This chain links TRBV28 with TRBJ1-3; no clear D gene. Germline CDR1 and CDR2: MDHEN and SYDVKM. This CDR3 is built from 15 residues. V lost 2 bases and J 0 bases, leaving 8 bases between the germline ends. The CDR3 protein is CASSLGWLSGNTIYF. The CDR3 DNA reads TGTGCCAGCAGTTTAGGGTGGCTCTCTGGAAACACCATATATTTT. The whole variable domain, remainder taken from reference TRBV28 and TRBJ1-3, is DVKVTQSSRYLVKRTGEKVFLECVQDMDHENMFWYRQDPGLGLRLIYFSYDVKMKEKGDIPEGYSVSREKKERFSLILESASTNQTSMYLCASSLGWLSGNTIYFGEGSWLTVV.

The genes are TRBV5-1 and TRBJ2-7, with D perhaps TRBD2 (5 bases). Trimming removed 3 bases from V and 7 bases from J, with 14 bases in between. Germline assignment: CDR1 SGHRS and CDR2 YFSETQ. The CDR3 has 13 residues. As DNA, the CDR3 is TGCGCCAGCAGCTGGGGAGATGCGAGAGAGCAGTACTTC. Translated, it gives CASSWGDAREQYF.

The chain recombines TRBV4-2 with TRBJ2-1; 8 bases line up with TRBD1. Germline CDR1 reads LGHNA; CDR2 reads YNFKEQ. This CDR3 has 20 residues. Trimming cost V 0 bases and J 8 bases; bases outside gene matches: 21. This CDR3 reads CASSQEDKRTGRIVYHEQFF. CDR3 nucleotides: TGTGCCAGCAGCCAAGAAGACAAGAGGACAGGGAGGATTGTTTACCATGAGCAGTTCTTC.

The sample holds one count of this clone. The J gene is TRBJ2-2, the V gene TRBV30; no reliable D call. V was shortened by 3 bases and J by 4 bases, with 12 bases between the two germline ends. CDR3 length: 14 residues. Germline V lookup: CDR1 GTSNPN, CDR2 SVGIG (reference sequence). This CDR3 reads CAWRTLTGTGELFF. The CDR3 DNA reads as TGTGCCTGGAGAACTCTAACGGGCACCGGGGAGCTGTTTTTT.

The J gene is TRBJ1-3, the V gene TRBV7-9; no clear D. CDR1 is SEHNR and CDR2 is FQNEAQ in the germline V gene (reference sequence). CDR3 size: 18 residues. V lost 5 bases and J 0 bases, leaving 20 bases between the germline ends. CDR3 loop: CASSLGWQERGSGNTIYF. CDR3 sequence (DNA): TGTGCCAGCAGCCTTGGGTGGCAAGAGCGCGGCTCTGGAAACACCATATATTTT.

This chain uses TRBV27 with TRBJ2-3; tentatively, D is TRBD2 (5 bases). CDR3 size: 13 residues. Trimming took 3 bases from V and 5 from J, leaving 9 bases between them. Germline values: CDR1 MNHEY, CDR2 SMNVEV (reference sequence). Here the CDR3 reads CASSLLGGDTQYF. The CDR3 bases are TGTGCCAGCAGTTTGCTCGGAGGAGATACGCAGTATTTT.

CDR3 region: CASSPGTGGNTIYF. CDR3 coding DNA: TGTGCCAGCAGCCCCGGGACAGGGGGTAACACCATATATTTT. The chain couples TRBV7-6 to TRBJ1-3, with 11 bases fitting TRBD1. V lost 5 bases to trimming and J lost 7 bases; unmatched junction nucleotides: 4. This CDR3 has 14 residues. Germline CDR1 SGHVS, CDR2 FNYEAQ.

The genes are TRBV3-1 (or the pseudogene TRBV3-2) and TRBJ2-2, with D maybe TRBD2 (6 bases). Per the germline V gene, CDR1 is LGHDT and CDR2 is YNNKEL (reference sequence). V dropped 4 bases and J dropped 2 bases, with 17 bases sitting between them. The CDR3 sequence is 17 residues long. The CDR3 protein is CASSLNSRRANTGELFF. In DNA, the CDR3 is TGTGCCAGCAGCCTTAACTCCAGGAGGGCAAACACCGGGGAGCTGTTTTTT.

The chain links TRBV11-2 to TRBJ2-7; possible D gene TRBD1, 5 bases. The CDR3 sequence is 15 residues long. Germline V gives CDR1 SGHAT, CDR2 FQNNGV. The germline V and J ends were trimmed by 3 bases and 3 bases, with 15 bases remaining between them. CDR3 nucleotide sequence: TGTGCCAGCAGCTTTCACCAGGGCCCGATCTACGAGCAGTACTTC. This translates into CASSFHQGPIYEQYF.

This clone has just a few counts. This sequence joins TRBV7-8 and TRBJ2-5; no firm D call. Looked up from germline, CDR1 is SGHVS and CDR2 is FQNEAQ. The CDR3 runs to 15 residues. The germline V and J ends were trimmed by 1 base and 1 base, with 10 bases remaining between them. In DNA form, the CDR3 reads TGTGCCAGCAGCTTAGAGAGAGCGCCCCAAGAGACCCAGTACTTC. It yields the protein CASSLERAPQETQYF.

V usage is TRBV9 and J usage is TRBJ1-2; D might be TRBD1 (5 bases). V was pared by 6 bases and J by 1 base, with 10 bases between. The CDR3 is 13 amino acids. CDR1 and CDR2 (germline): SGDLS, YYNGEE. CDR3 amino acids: CASTGGHNYGYTF. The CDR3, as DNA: TGTGCCAGCACCGGCGGACATAACTATGGCTACACCTTC. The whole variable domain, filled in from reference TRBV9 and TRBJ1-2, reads DSGVTQTPKHLITATGQRVTLRCSPRSGDLSVYWYQQSLDQGLQFLIQYYNGEERAKGNILERFSAQQFPDLHSELNLSSLELGDSALYFCASTGGHNYGYTFGSGTRLTVV.

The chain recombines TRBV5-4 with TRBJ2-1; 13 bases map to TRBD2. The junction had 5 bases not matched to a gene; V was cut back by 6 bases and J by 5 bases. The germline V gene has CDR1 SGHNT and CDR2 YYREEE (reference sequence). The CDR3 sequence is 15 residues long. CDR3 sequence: CASTQGLAGDNEQFF. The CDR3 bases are TGTGCCAGCACCCAAGGACTAGCGGGGGACAATGAGCAGTTCTTC.

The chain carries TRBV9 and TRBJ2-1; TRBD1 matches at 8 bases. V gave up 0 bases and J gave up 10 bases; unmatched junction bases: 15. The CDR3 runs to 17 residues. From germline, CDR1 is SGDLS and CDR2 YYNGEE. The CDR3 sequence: CASSVAPRGTGLDEQFF. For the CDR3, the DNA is TGTGCCAGCAGCGTAGCCCCCCGGGGGACAGGTCTGGACGAGCAGTTCTTC.

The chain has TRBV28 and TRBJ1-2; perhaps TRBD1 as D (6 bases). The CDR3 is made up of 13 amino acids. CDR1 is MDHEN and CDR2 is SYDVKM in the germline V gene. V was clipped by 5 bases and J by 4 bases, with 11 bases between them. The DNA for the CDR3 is TGTGCCAGCAGTGAAGGGGGGATCTATGGCTACACCTTC. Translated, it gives CASSEGGIYGYTF.